A selection of T cell receptor beta chains follows, all from one sample in a study of beta chain features in type 1 diabetes. Some clones are missing from TCRdb's copy, which holds only in-frame ones; the method was immunoSEQ multiplex PCR. Of 900,000 or so clones listed, 15% to 20% were seen once; the top ten hold 0.02% to 0.025%. Sample: naive CD4+ T cells from blood. The receptor source for this set is a woman aged 18-29 years in good health. CDR3s include the opening cysteine and the closing phenylalanine or tryptophan.

V	length	J	CDR3
TRBV20-1	10	TRBJ2-7	CSATDYEQYF
TRBV28	12	TRBJ2-1	CASSTVRNEQFF
TRBV6-5	15	TRBJ2-1	CASSYFGLGRNEQFF
TRBV7-2	18	TRBJ2-7	CASSPRPPGQIVSYEQYF
TRBV29-1	14	TRBJ1-2	CSVVSPRLGSGYTF
TRBV7-9	14	TRBJ2-1	CASSLTGPYNEQFF
TRBV5-1	11	TRBJ2-7	CASSLNYEQYF
TRBV19	15	TRBJ1-5	CASSMTGPGVQPQHF
TRBV19	14	TRBJ1-2	CASNSGQGVPGYTF
TRBV28	14	TRBJ2-6	CASSLLSLANVLTF
TRBV10-3	13	TRBJ1-2	CAISDPGVGGYTF
TRBV13	17	TRBJ2-7	CASSLSGWGRLNYEQYF
TRBV7-3	13	TRBJ2-1	CASSSGTYNEQFF
TRBV29-1	13	TRBJ1-4	CSVGRGVGEKLFF
TRBV2	13	TRBJ2-2	CASRNTNTGELFF
TRBV4-3	16	TRBJ1-6	CASGGARAGPNSPLHF
TRBV19	15	TRBJ2-6	CASRRGGSGANVLTF
TRBV10-3	13	TRBJ2-3	CAISGGRTDTQYF
TRBV28	17	TRBJ2-3	CASSYPGMPSSTDTQYF
TRBV7-2	15	TRBJ2-7	CASSLAWDSTYEQYF
TRBV7-9	16	TRBJ1-5	CASSLVGDGKGQPQHF
TRBV5-1	16	TRBJ2-1	CASSLAPSEDYNEQFF
TRBV27	17	TRBJ2-6	CASSLSYRGSGANVLTF
TRBV15	13	TRBJ2-5	CATSRSTVETQYF
TRBV2	13	TRBJ2-7	CASKRVRAYEQYF
TRBV6-5	16	TRBJ1-4	CASSFGTGATNEKLFF
TRBV4-3	15	TRBJ2-1	CASSQEGLTPNEQFF
TRBV27	18	TRBJ2-3	CASSRPGLAGAGGDTQYF
TRBV4-2	16	TRBJ1-2	CASSPPGQGRAIGYTF
TRBV28	11	TRBJ2-2	CASSLVGELFF
TRBV15	13	TRBJ1-5	CATSRDRDQPQHF
TRBV7-2	16	TRBJ2-1	CASSFLRTGEGYEQFF
TRBV4-3	20	TRBJ2-3	CASSQEDYLSGEIGTDTQYF
TRBV11-1	16	TRBJ2-1	CASSFLGGSSYNEQFF
TRBV6-5	13	TRBJ2-3	CASGSTGTDTQYF
TRBV18	23	TRBJ2-1	CASSPHVTLAGTSTSWVYNEQFF
TRBV2	14	TRBJ2-3	CASSRPSRTDTQYF
TRBV5-5	13	TRBJ1-4	CASSLAATEKLFF
TRBV5-1	14	TRBJ2-1	CASSSELAGGKKFF
TRBV2	17	TRBJ2-2	CASSDFSGLRNTGELFF
TRBV20-1	10	TRBJ2-5	CSARQETQYF
TRBV27	16	TRBJ2-5	CASSLRAGGYQETQYF
TRBV7-8	15	NA	CASSKGTLDPYEQYF
TRBV28	13	TRBJ1-2	CASSLDSDYGYTF
TRBV27	16	TRBJ2-1	CASSYPSGSSYNEQFF
TRBV6-6	12	TRBJ1-5	CASSYPLQPQHF
TRBV7-2	14	TRBJ2-3	CASKSGHSTDTQYF
TRBV5-1	14	TRBJ2-4	CASRREPAKNIQYF
TRBV4-2	15	TRBJ2-5	CASSQGDRDQETQYF
TRBV28	16	TRBJ2-1	CASSFSSGRGGDEQFF
TRBV9	14	TRBJ1-2	CASSVGGEGYGYTF
TRBV6-5	13	TRBJ2-7	CASSYSRSYEQYF
TRBV2	15	TRBJ1-2	CASSVEGLPPYGYTF
TRBV19	17	TRBJ2-4	CASSIQGQGLAKNIQYF
TRBV2	13	TRBJ2-7	CASLRDRAYEQYF
TRBV14	13	TRBJ1-1	CASSLQDSTEAFF